This T cell receptor (beta chain) was identified in a study of regulatory T cells in long-lasting Graves disease. General study points: Possibly, accuracy suffered from the small sample size.

Construction of the TCR beta libraries employed iRepertoire HTBI primers in conjunction with Arm-PCR of CDR3 regions. TCRdb reprocessed the multiplex PCR reads via MiXCR and lists one record per CDR3 protein. The table records just over 600,000 distinct CDR3 sequences, 16% of them present only once. Details on this clonotype: The antigen is undetermined. A read error is possible here, since a much larger clone lies one base away.

The time point is: newly diagnosed GD, antithyroid drugs for less than 3 months. The TCR library was made from RNA extracted from PBMCs. Another study also made use of these data, one on T cells in Graves' hyperthyroidism and ophthalmopathy. That source notes: It was uncontrolled infection, other autoimmune disease, pregnancy or lactation that excluded patients. Initially, a first-round RT-PCR of the TCR CDR3 employed the HTBI primer set.

The sequenced sample was peripheral blood mononuclear cells (PBMCs), obtained at new diagnosis, from a patient treated with antithyroid drugs. The sequence came from a woman aged 25 to 39 with Graves disease.

DNA of the CDR3: TGCAGCGCTGAGGACAGGGGACATGGGGAGCAGTACTTC. As protein: CSAEDRGHGEQYF. The chain links TRBV29-1 to TRBJ2-7; 9 positions match TRBD1. This CDR3 is 13 amino acids long. Germline V gene sequence: CDR1 SQVTM, CDR2 ANQGSEA. The junction had 11 bases not matched to a gene; V was cut back by 7 bases and J by 7 bases.